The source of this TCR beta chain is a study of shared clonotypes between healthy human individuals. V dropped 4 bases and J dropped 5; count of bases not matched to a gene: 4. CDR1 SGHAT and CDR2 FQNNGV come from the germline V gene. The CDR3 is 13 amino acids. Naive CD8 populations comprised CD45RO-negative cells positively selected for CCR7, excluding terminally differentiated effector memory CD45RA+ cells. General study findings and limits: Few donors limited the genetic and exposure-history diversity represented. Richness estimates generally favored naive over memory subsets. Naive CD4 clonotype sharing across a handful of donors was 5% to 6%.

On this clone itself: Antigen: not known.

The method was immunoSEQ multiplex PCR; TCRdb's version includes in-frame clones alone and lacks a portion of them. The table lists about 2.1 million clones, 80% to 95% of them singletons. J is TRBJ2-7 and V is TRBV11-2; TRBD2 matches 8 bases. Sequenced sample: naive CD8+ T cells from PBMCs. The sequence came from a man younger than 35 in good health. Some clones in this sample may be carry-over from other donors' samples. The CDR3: CASSSGLVHEQYF. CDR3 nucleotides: TGTGCCAGCAGCTCGGGACTAGTCCACGAGCAGTACTTC.